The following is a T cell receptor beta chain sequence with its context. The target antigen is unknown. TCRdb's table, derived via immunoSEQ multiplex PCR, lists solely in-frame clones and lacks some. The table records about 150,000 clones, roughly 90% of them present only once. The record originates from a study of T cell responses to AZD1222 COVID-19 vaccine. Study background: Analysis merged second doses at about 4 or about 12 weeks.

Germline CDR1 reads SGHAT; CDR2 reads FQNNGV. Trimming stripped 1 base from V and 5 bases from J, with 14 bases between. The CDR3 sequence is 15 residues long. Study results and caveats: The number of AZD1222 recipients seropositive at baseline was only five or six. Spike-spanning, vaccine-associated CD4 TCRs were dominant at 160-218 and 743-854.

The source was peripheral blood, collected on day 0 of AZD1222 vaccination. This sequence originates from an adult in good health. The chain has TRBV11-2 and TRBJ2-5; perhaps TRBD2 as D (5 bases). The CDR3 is CASSLVGGNTETQYF. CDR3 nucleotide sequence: TGTGCCAGCAGCTTAGTTGGAGGAAATACGGAGACCCAGTACTTC.